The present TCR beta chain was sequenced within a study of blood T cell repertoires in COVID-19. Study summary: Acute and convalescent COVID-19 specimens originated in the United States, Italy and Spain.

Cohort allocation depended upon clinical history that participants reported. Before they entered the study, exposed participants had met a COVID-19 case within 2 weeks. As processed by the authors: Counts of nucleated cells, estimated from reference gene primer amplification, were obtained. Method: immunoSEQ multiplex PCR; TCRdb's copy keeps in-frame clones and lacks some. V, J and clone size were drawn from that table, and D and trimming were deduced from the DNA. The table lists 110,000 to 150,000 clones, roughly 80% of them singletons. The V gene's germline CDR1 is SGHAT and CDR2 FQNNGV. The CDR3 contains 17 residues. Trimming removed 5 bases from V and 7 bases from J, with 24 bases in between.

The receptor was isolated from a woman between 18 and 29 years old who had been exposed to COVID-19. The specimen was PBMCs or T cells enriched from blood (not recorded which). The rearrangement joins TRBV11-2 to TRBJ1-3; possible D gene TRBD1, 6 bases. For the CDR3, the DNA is TGTGCCAGCAGCCCTCTCCGCGCGACAGGTGAGGGGAACACCATATATTTT. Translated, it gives CASSPLRATGEGNTIYF.